The 16 T cell receptor beta chains presented below share a single source sample, sequenced in a study of cytomegalovirus exposure and HLA in healthy donors (dated by TCRdb to the late 2010s). To prepare the library, the immunoSEQ multiplex PCR assay was applied. For the multiplex PCR, a mixture combining 60 forward primers for TCR Vbeta segments and 13 reverse primers for TCR Jbeta segments was used. The table was pulled from immuneACCESS by TCRdb, which kept in-frame rearrangements only. Such tables lose some clones; where checked, under half of the loss comes from unresolved V genes, and the rest has no known cause. The sample profile shows about 200,000 clones; about 80% of them were found once. Less than 3% of the sample rests with the top ten. Sequenced material: PBMCs. Source of these receptors: a young woman in good health and CMV-seronegative.

The chain recombines TRBV29-1 with TRBJ1-1; TRBD1 is a possible D gene (5 bases). Per the germline V gene, CDR1 is SQVTM and CDR2 is ANQGSEA. The CDR3 has 13 residues. Trimming took off 4 bases at V and 2 bases at J, with 11 bases between the two ends. This CDR3 reads CSVVWTHNTEAFF. CDR3 DNA sequence: TGCAGCGTTGTCTGGACACATAACACTGAAGCTTTCTTT.

V and J are TRBV19 and TRBJ1-1; tentative D call: TRBD1 (6 bases). V lost 5 bases and J lost 3, with 10 bases in between. Germline values: CDR1 LNHDA, CDR2 SQIVND (reference sequence). The CDR3 is 13 residues long. The CDR3 nucleotides read TGTGCCAGTAGTCCGACAGGATACACTGAAGCTTTCTTT. This encodes CASSPTGYTEAFF.

This sequence joins TRBV7-9 and TRBJ1-1; D is uncertain. This CDR3 has 15 residues. Trimming removed 5 bases from V and 3 bases from J, with 16 bases in between. The germline V gene encodes CDR1 SEHNR and CDR2 FQNEAQ (reference sequence). DNA for the CDR3: TGTGCCAGCAGCCAAAAAGGGCGCGGGGACACTGAAGCTTTCTTT. Translated, it gives CASSQKGRGDTEAFF.

V and J are TRBV6-5 and TRBJ1-3; D is perhaps TRBD1 (5 bases). Trimming shortened V by 3 bases and J by 1 base, and 10 bases separated the two germline ends. There are 15 residues in the CDR3. The germline V gene encodes CDR1 MNHEY and CDR2 SVGAGI. The CDR3: CASSYLGGSGNTIYF. Written as DNA, the CDR3 is TGTGCCAGCAGTTATCTCGGGGGATCTGGAAACACCATATATTTT.

In this sample, this clone turned up once. The genes are TRBV27 and TRBJ2-7, with a possible D match to TRBD2 (5 bases). Trimming took off 7 bases at V and 6 bases at J, with 16 bases between the two ends. The germline V gene has CDR1 MNHEY and CDR2 SMNVEV (reference sequence). The CDR3 spans 13 residues. CDR3 amino acids: CASTPLAGLEQYF. The CDR3 region has the DNA TGTGCCAGCACCCCGCTGGCGGGCCTCGAGCAGTACTTC.

This clone was picked up a small number of times. V gene TRBV6-5 combines with J gene TRBJ2-7, with a possible D match to TRBD2 (6 bases). CDR3 length equals 15 residues. Per the germline V gene, CDR1 is MNHEY and CDR2 is SVGAGI. Trimming left V 7 bases short and J 3 bases short, with 19 bases between. Here the CDR3 reads CASKSGIDGGYEQYF. In nucleotides, the CDR3 is TGTGCCAGCAAGTCCGGGATCGACGGGGGCTACGAGCAGTACTTC.

V is TRBV5-4 and J is TRBJ1-1; the D gene is possibly TRBD1 (6 bases). Trimming removed 1 base from V and 4 bases from J, with 20 bases in between. This CDR3 contains 17 residues. Germline CDR1 and CDR2: SGHNT and YYREEE (reference sequence). The CDR3: CASSLKKGEGVGTEAFF. In DNA, the CDR3 is TGTGCCAGCAGCTTGAAAAAGGGGGAAGGAGTGGGCACTGAAGCTTTCTTT.

This chain joins TRBV6-6 and TRBJ1-1; 9 nucleotides line up with TRBD1. This CDR3 is 15 amino acids long. Germline CDR1 is MNHNY and CDR2 is SVGAGI (reference sequence). With V trimmed by 5 bases and J by 0 bases, 4 bases remained unmatched. The CDR3 loop is CASSKTGGLNTEAFF. CDR3 nucleotides: TGTGCCAGCAGTAAAACAGGGGGCCTGAACACTGAAGCTTTCTTT.

This sequence joins TRBV5-8 and TRBJ1-2; 10 bases line up with TRBD1. CDR3 length: 17 residues. The trim removed 3 bases at V and 0 bases at J, leaving 8 bases unmatched. The V gene's germline CDR1 is SGHTS and CDR2 YDEGEE. This chain's CDR3 is CASSSRTGGYSNYGYTF. The CDR3 DNA sequence: TGTGCCAGCAGCTCCCGGACAGGGGGTTATTCTAACTATGGCTACACCTTC.

The rearrangement joins TRBV4-1 to TRBJ1-5; the D gene is possibly TRBD1 (5 bases). Germline lookup yields CDR1 MGHRA and CDR2 YSYEKL. The CDR3 is made up of 13 amino acids. V lost 5 bases, J lost 4 bases, and 9 bases lay in between. Here the CDR3 DNA reads TGCGCCAGCAGCTCTAGGGGTAATCAGCCCCAGCATTTT. Its translation is CASSSRGNQPQHF.

The chain employs TRBV27 and TRBJ2-1, with D perhaps TRBD2 (6 bases). Germline CDR1 and CDR2: MNHEY and SMNVEV (reference sequence). The CDR3 is 14 amino acids. Trimming shortened V by 5 bases and J by 0 bases, and 8 bases separated the two germline ends. The CDR3 DNA reads as TGTGCCAGCAGTCTCGGGAGCTCCTACAATGAGCAGTTCTTC. Its protein is CASSLGSSYNEQFF.

This clone showed up just once. This rearrangement joins TRBV5-1 to TRBJ2-2; 8 bases are a match to TRBD2. V lost 0 bases to trimming and J lost 7 bases; unmatched junction nucleotides: 5. Per germline, CDR1 SGHRS and CDR2 YFSETQ. The CDR3 is made up of 15 amino acids. The CDR3 spells CASSLASGRIGELFF. CDR3 nucleotides: TGCGCCAGCAGCTTGGCGAGCGGGAGAATCGGGGAGCTGTTTTTT. The full variable domain, completed using reference TRBV5-1 and TRBJ2-2, is KAGVTQTPRYLIKTRGQQVTLSCSPISGHRSVSWYQQTPGQGLQFLFEYFSETQRNKGNFPGRFSGRQFSNSRSEMNVSTLELGDSALYLCASSLASGRIGELFFGEGSRLTVL.

The chain recombines TRBV7-9 with TRBJ2-5; D is perhaps TRBD2 (5 bases). TRBJ2-7 matches the DNA end more closely, so the J call is doubtful. The CDR3 has 14 amino acids. Germline values: CDR1 SEHNR, CDR2 FQNEAQ (reference sequence). CDR3: CASSFEGWSYEQYF. CDR3 sequence (DNA): TGTGCCAGCAGCTTTGAGGGTTGGAGTTACGAGCAGTACTTC.

V gene TRBV9 combines with J gene TRBJ1-1; D not resolved. Between the trimmed V and J ends, which lost 2 bases and 3 bases, there was a span of 14 bases. Germline loops: CDR1 SGDLS, CDR2 YYNGEE. The CDR3 length is 15 residues. CDR3 sequence: CASSVWSVRDTEAFF. The CDR3 DNA reads TGTGCCAGCAGCGTTTGGAGTGTTAGAGACACTGAAGCTTTCTTT.

There are a few counts of this clone. This chain uses TRBV6-5 with TRBJ1-2; D unclear. This CDR3 is 13 amino acids long. The germline gives CDR1 MNHEY, CDR2 SVGAGI. V lost 6 bases and J 8 bases, leaving 16 bases between the germline ends. The CDR3 sequence is CASSLAGHIGYTF. CDR3 in DNA: TGTGCCAGCAGCTTAGCGGGCCACATCGGCTACACCTTC.

CDR3 nucleotide sequence: TGTGCCAGCTCACCACCGGAAGGGGGAGGGCAGCCCCAGCATTTT. Amino acids: CASSPPEGGGQPQHF. V is TRBV18 and J is TRBJ1-5, with a tentative D call TRBD1 (6 bases). Deletions cut 0 bases from V and 7 bases from J, with 13 bases between. The CDR3 is 15 residues long. CDR1 is KGHSH and CDR2 is LQKENI in the germline V gene.